One and the same sample provided the 10 T cell receptor beta chains below, sequenced in a study of CD8+ T cells in alopecia areata. It was cDNA, reverse transcribed from extracted RNA, that served as the sequencing template. Some clones are missing from TCRdb's copy, which holds only in-frame ones; the method was immunoSEQ multiplex PCR. The repertoire holds more than 90,000 clones, with under 40% as singletons. The sequenced sample consisted of CD4+ T cells sorted from blood. The receptors were sampled from a human donor with alopecia areata.

This clone was seen a single time. This chain links TRBV4-1 with TRBJ2-1; 8 nucleotides agree with TRBD1. There are 15 residues in the CDR3. CDR1 and CDR2 from the germline V gene are MGHRA and YSYEKL. V was clipped by 5 bases and J by 6 bases; unmatched bases: 9. The CDR3 DNA is TGCGCCAGCAGCTTAGCAGGGGGCAGAGGCAATGAGCAGTTCTTC. Its protein product is CASSLAGGRGNEQFF.

There are a few counts of this clone. V and J are TRBV29-1 and TRBJ2-5; TRBD2 matches 10 bases. V lost 3 bases and J lost 4; bases outside the gene matches: 5. CDR3 size: 14 residues. Germline values: CDR1 SQVTM, CDR2 ANQGSEA. The CDR3 sequence: CSVEWVAGGETQYF. The CDR3 DNA reads TGCAGCGTTGAGTGGGTAGCGGGAGGAGAGACCCAGTACTTC. The full variable domain, with the rest looked up from reference TRBV29-1 and TRBJ2-5, is SAVISQKPSRDICQRGTSLTIQCQVDSQVTMMFWYRQQPGQSLTLIATANQGSEATYESGFVIDKFPISRPNLTFSTLTVSNMSPEDSSIYLCSVEWVAGGETQYFGPGTRLLVL.

This clone was found a few times. The chain recombines TRBV4-2 with TRBJ2-1; no definite D call. V lost 1 base, J lost 4 bases, and 8 bases lay in between. The CDR3 is made up of 14 amino acids. The germline V gene encodes CDR1 LGHNA and CDR2 YNFKEQ. The DNA of the CDR3 is TGTGCCAGCAGCCAAGGTTCCCCTTACAATGAGCAGTTCTTC. Its protein product is CASSQGSPYNEQFF.

DNA of the CDR3: TGTGCCAGTAGTATAGAAGCCCTTACCGAGCAGTACTTC. Its protein product is CASSIEALTEQYF. The chain uses TRBV19 and TRBJ2-7; D unresolved. This CDR3 has 13 amino acids. Germline V gene data show CDR1 as LNHDA and CDR2 as SQIVND (reference sequence). The germline V and J ends were trimmed by 0 bases and 6 bases, with 9 bases remaining between them.

V is TRBV30 and J is TRBJ2-7; possible D gene TRBD2, 5 bases. This CDR3 comprises 15 residues. The germline V gene has CDR1 GTSNPN and CDR2 SVGIG (reference sequence). V was clipped by 4 bases and J by 0 bases, with 16 bases between them. The CDR3 DNA reads TGTGCCTGGACCCCAAAGGAGGCCAGCTCCTACGAGCAGTACTTC. It is translated as CAWTPKEASSYEQYF.

This clone was seen a few times. This rearrangement joins TRBV7-2 to TRBJ2-1, with a possible D match to TRBD2 (6 bases). With 5 bases removed from V and 4 bases from J, the gap between germline ends came to 18 bases. The CDR3 loop spans 16 amino acids. Germline V gene sequence: CDR1 SGHTA, CDR2 FQGNSA. The CDR3 reads CASSLGVSGGYNEQFF. CDR3 nucleotides: TGTGCCAGCAGCCTCGGGGTTTCCGGAGGGTACAATGAGCAGTTCTTC.

Only one count was recorded for this clone. This chain uses TRBV27 with TRBJ1-2, with 7 positions matching TRBD1. CDR1 is MNHEY, CDR2 SMNVEV, per germline (reference sequence). V dropped 3 bases and J dropped 4; count of bases not matched to a gene: 5. This CDR3 is built from 14 residues. The CDR3, as DNA: TGTGCCAGCAGTTTGACAGGGTCCAGCTATGGCTACACCTTC. Protein product: CASSLTGSSYGYTF.

This chain's CDR3 is CSVEDPSGSGYTF. As DNA, the CDR3 is TGCAGCGTTGAAGATCCTTCGGGTAGTGGCTACACCTTC. The genes are TRBV29-1 and TRBJ1-2; D unclear. V gave up 0 bases and J gave up 7 bases, with 12 bases separating them. This CDR3 has 13 residues. Germline loops: CDR1 SQVTM, CDR2 ANQGSEA. The variable domain in full, with the rest retrieved from reference TRBV29-1 and TRBJ1-2, is SAVISQKPSRDICQRGTSLTIQCQVDSQVTMMFWYRQQPGQSLTLIATANQGSEATYESGFVIDKFPISRPNLTFSTLTVSNMSPEDSSIYLCSVEDPSGSGYTFGSGTRLTVV.

This clone has just one count. The rearrangement uses TRBV27 and TRBJ2-7, with a possible D match to TRBD1 (5 bases). Trimming cost V 3 bases and J 2 bases, with 8 bases left between them. This CDR3 region has 13 residues. Per the germline V gene, CDR1 is MNHEY and CDR2 is SMNVEV (reference sequence). This chain's CDR3 is CASSFTGPYEQYF. The CDR3 DNA reads as TGTGCCAGCAGTTTTACAGGTCCCTACGAGCAGTACTTC.

This clone turned up a few times. The chain recombines TRBV29-1 with TRBJ1-2; D uncertain. Trimming removed 0 bases at V and 1 base at J, with 15 bases between. Germline V gives CDR1 SQVTM, CDR2 ANQGSEA. The CDR3 length is 16 residues. The CDR3 DNA follows: TGCAGCGTTGAAGACTCTCGGGTTACTTATAACTATGGCTACACCTTC. It yields the protein CSVEDSRVTYNYGYTF.